This entry features one T cell receptor beta chain sequence. Sequencing was performed with immunoSEQ multiplex PCR; in TCRdb, only in-frame clones are kept and a portion is missing. Found here are tens of thousands of clones, approximately 88% of them singletons; the top ten hold over 8%. The CDR3 covers 15 residues. Germline V gene sequence: CDR1 MNHNS, CDR2 SASEGT. V lost 6 bases and J 0 bases, leaving 12 bases between the germline ends. This record comes from a study of OX40 agonist ivuxolimab in advanced cancers. Study overall: Clinicians treated patients with ivuxolimab, an agonistic anti-OX40 (CD134) antibody. The patients received ivuxolimab by intravenous route every 2 weeks at 0.01 to 10 mg/kg.

The chain uses TRBV6-1 and TRBJ2-1, with D perhaps being TRBD1 or TRBD2 (6 bases each). The clonotype comes from an adult with an advanced solid tumor such as melanoma, head and neck, liver or kidney cancer. The material was CD4+ or CD8+ T cells sorted from blood, obtained in a trial of the OX40 agonist ivuxolimab. The CDR3 loop is CASRGGPTSYNEQFF. The CDR3 coding sequence is TGTGCCAGCAGGGGGGGCCCTACCTCCTACAATGAGCAGTTCTTC.